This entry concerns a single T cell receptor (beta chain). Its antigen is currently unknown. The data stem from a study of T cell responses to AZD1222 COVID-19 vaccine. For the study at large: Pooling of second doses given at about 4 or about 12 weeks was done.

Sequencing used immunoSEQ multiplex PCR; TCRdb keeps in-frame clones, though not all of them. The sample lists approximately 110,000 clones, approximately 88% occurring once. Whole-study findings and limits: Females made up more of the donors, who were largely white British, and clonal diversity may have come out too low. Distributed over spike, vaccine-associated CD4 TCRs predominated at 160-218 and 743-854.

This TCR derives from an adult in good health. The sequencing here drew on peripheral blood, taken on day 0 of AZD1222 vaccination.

CDR3 in DNA: TGTGCCAGCAGCCAAGGACCGGTGGGGGAGACCCAGTACTTC. This translates into CASSQGPVGETQYF. The chain has TRBV7-8 and TRBJ2-5; D uncertain. Germline assignment: CDR1 SGHVS and CDR2 FQNEAQ. The CDR3 sequence is 14 residues long. V lost 5 bases, J lost 5 bases, and 15 bases lay in between.